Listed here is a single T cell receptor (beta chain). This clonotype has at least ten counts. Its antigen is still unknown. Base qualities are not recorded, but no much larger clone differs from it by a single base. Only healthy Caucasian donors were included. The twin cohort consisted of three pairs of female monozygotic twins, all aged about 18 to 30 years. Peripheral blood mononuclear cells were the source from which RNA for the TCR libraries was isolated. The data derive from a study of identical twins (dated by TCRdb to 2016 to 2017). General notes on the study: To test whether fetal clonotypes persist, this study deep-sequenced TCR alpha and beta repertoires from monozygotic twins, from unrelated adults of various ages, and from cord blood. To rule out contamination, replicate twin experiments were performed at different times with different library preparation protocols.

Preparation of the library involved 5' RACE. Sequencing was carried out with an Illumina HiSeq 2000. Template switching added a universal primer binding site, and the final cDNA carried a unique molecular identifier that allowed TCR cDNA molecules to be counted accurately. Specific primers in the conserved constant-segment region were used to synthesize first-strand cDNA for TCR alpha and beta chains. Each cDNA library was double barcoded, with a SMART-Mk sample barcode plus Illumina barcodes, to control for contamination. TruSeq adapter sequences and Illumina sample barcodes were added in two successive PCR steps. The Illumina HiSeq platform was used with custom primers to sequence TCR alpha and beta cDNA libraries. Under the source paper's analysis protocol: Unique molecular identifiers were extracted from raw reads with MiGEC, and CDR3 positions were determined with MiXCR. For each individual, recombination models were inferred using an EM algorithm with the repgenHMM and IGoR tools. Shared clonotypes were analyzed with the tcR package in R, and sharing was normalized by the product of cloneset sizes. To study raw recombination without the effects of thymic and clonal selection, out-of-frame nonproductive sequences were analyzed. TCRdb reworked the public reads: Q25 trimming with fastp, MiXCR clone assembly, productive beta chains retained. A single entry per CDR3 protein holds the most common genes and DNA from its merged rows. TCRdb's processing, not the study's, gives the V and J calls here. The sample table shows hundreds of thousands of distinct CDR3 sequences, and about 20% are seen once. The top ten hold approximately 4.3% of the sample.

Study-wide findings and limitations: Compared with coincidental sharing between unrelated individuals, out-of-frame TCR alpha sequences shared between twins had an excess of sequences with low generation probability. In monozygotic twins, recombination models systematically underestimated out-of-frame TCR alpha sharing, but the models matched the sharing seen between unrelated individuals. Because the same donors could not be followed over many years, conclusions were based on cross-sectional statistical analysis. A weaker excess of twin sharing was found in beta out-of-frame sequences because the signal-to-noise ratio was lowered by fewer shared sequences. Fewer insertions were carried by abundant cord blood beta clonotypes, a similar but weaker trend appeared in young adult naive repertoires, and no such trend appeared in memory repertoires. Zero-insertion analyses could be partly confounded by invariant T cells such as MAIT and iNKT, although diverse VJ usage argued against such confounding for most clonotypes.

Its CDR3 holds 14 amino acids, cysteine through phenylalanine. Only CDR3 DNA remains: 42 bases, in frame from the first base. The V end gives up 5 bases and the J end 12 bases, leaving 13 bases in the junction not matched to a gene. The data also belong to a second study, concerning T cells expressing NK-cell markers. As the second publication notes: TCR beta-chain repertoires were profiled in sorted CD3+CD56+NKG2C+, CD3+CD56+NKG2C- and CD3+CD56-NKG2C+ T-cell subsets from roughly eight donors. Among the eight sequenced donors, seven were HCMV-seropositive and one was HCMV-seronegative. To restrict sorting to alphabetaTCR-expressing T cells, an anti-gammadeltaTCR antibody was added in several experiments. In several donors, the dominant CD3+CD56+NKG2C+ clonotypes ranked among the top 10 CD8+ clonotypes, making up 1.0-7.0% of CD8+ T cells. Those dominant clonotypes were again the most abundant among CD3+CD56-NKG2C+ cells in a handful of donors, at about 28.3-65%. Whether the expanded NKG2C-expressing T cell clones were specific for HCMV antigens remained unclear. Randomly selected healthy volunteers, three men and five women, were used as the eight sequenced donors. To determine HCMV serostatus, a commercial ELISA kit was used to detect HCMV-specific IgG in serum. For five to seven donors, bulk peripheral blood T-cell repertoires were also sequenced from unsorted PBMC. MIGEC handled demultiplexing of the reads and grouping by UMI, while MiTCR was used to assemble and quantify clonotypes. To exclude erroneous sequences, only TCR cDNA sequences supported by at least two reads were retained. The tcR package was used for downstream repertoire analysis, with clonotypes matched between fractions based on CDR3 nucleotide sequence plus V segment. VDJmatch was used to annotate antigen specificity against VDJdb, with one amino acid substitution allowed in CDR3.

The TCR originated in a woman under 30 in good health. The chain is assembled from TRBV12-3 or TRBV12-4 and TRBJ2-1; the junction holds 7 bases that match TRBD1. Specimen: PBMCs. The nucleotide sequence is TGTGCCAGCAGTCTCCCCTCCAGGGGGTCGAGGCAGTTCTTC. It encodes CASSLPSRGSRQFF.